Listed here is a single T cell receptor beta chain. Its antigen is still unknown. No much larger clonotype is one base removed from it; base qualities were not supplied. The data stem from a study of control samples from healthy donors and cancer patients (dated by TCRdb to the early 2020s). The CDR3 runs 10 residues from the cysteine to the phenylalanine. Only the CDR3 part of the read is kept: 30 bases, read in frame from the first base. V was cut back by 8 bases and J by 4 bases, leaving a gap of 3 bases between them. The germline V gene encodes CDR1 SGHTA and CDR2 FQGNSA. Receptor libraries were prepared by the immunoSEQ multiplex PCR assay. The source is immuneACCESS, and TCRdb retained only in-frame sequences with V and J called. Part of the clones is not carried over; for the studies checked, unresolved V genes explain less than half of this, and the remainder is unexplained. This sample lists 200,000 to 250,000 clones; roughly 94% were detected once. Together, the top ten hold over 1.2% of the sample.

The sequence came from a man between 50 and 59 years old in good health. Material for sequencing was blood. The chain is encoded by TRBV7-2 joined to TRBJ1-3, with no confident D gene call. The DNA reads as follows: TGTGCCAGCGAGGGAAACACCATATATTTT. Its product reads: CASEGNTIYF.